Listed here is a single T cell receptor beta chain. The record originates from a study of T cells in tumors after PD-1 blockade. About the study: On average, tumor samples gave tens of thousands of TCR templates and 6,041 unique clonotypes.

Squamous cell carcinoma tissue after treatment was collected an average of 31 days into therapy. Genomic DNA template from tumor biopsies or peripheral blood, roughly 616 ng to 6,004 ng input. Sequenced by immunoSEQ multiplex PCR; TCRdb stores in-frame clones only, minus some. Of 13,000 to 15,000 clones listed, 55% to 80% are singletons. The starting material was tumor tissue, obtained after anti-PD-1 treatment. The source of this sequence is a human donor with cutaneous squamous cell carcinoma.

CDR3 DNA sequence: TGCAGTGCTAGTCTAGGAACTAACTATGGCTACACCTTC. It yields the protein CSASLGTNYGYTF. The chain links TRBV20-1 to TRBJ1-2; D gene unclear. Trimming cost V 3 bases and J 0 bases, with 8 bases left between them. This CDR3 contains 13 residues. The germline gives CDR1 DFQATT, CDR2 SNEGSKA (reference sequence).